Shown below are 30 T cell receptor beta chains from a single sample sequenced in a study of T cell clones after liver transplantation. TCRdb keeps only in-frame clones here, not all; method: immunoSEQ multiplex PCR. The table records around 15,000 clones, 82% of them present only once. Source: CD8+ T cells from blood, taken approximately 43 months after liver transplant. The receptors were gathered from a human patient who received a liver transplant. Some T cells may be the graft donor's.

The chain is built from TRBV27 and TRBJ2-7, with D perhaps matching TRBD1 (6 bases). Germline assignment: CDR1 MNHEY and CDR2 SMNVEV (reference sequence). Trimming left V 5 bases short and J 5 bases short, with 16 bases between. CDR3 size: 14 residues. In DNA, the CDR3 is TGTGCCAGCAGTCCGGGACACCCCGGGGACGAGCAGTACTTC. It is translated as CASSPGHPGDEQYF.

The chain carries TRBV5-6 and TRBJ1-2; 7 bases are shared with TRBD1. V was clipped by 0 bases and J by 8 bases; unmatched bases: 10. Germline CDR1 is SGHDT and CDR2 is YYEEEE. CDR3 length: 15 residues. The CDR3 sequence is CASSLGTGTVEGYTF. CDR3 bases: TGTGCCAGCAGCTTGGGGACAGGAACCGTGGAAGGCTACACCTTC.

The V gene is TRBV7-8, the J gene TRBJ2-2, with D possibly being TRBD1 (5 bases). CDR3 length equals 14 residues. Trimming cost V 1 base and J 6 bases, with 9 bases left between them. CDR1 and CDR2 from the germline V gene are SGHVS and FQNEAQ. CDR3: CASSLDQGPGELFF. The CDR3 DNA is TGTGCCAGCAGCTTAGATCAGGGCCCCGGGGAGCTGTTTTTT.

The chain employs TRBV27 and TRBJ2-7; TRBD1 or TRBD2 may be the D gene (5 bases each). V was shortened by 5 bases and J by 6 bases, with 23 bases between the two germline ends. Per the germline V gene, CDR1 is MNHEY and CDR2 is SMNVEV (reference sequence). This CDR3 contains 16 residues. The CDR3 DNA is TGTGCCAGCAGTCCCCTCCTAGGGGACCCCCCCGGCGAGCAGTACTTC. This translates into CASSPLLGDPPGEQYF.

Written as DNA, the CDR3 is TGTGCCAGCAGCTTGGGGATTCATGGGACAGGGGGCGATGGCTACACCTTC. The encoded protein is CASSLGIHGTGGDGYTF. This chain connects TRBV5-4 to TRBJ1-2; TRBD1 agrees at 12 bases. There are 17 residues in the CDR3. Per the germline V gene, CDR1 is SGHNT and CDR2 is YYREEE (reference sequence). V shed 0 bases and J 6 bases; nucleotides not matched to a gene: 9.

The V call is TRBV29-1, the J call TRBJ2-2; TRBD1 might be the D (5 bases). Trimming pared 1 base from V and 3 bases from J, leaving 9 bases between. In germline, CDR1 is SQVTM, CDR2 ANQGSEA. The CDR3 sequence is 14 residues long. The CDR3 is CSVEGGWDTGELFF. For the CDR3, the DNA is TGCAGCGTTGAAGGGGGCTGGGACACCGGGGAGCTGTTTTTT.

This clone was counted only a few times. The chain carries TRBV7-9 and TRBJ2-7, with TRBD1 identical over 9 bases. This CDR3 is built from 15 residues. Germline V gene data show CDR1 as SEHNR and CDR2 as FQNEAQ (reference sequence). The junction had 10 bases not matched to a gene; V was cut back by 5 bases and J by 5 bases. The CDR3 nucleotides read TGTGCCAGCAGCCACCGGGACAGGGACCCTAACGAGCAGTACTTC. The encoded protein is CASSHRDRDPNEQYF.

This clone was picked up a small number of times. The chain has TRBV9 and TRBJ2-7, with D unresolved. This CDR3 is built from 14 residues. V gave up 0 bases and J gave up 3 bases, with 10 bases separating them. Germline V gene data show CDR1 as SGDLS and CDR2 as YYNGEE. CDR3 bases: TGTGCCAGCAGCGTAGACGGACGCGACTACGAGCAGTACTTC. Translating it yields CASSVDGRDYEQYF.

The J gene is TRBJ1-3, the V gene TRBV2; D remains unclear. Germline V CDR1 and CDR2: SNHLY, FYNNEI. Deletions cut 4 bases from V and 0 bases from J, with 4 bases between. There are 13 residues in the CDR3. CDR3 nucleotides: TGTGCCAGCAGTGTTGGCTCTGGAAACACCATATATTTT. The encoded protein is CASSVGSGNTIYF.

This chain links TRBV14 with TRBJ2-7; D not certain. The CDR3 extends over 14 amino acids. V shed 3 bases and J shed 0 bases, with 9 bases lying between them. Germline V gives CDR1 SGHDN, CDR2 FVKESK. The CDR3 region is CASSHYLGSYEQYF. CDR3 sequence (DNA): TGTGCCAGCAGCCATTATCTGGGCTCCTACGAGCAGTACTTC.

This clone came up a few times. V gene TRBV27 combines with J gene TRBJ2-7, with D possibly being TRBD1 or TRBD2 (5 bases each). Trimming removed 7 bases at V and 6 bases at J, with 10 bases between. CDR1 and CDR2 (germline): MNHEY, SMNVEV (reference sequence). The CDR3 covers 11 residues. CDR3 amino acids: CASILGTEQYF. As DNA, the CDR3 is TGTGCCAGCATCCTCGGGACCGAGCAGTACTTC.

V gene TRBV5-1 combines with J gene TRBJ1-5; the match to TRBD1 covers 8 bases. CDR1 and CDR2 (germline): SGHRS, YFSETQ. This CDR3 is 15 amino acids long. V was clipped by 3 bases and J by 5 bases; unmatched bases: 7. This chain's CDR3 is CASSSGTGQHQPQHF. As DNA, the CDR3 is TGCGCCAGCAGCTCCGGGACAGGCCAACATCAGCCCCAGCATTTT.

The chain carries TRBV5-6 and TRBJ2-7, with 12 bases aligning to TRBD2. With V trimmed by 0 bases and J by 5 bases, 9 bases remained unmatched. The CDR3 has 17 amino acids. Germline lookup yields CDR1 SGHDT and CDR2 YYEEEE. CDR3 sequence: CASSLGWTSGKSNEQYF. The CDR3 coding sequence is TGTGCCAGCAGCTTGGGTTGGACTAGCGGGAAATCTAACGAGCAGTACTTC.

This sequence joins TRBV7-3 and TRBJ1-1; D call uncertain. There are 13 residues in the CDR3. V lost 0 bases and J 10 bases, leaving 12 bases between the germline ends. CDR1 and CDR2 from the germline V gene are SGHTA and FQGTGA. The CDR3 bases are TGTGCCAGCAGCTTAACGAAGGGATGGGGAGCTTTCTTT. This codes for CASSLTKGWGAFF.

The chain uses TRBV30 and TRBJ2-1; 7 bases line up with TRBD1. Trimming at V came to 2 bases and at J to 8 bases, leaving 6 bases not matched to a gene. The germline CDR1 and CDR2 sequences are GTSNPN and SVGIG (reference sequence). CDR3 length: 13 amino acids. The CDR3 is CAWSKTGLDEQFF. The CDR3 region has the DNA TGTGCCTGGAGTAAGACAGGGTTGGATGAGCAGTTCTTC.

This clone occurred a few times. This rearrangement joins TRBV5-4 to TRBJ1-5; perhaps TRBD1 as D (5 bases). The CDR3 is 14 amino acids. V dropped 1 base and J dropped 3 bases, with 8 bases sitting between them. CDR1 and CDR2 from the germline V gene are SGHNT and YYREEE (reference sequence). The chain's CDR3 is CASSLRGYNQPQHF. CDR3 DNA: TGTGCCAGCAGCTTGCGGGGCTACAATCAGCCCCAGCATTTT.

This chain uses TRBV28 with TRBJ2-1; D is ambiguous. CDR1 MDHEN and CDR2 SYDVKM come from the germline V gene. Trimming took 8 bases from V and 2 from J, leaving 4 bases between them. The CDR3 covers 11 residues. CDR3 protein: CASSTYNEQFF. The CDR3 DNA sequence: TGTGCCAGCTCCACCTACAATGAGCAGTTCTTC. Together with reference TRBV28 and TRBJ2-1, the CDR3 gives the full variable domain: DVKVTQSSRYLVKRTGEKVFLECVQDMDHENMFWYRQDPGLGLRLIYFSYDVKMKEKGDIPEGYSVSREKKERFSLILESASTNQTSMYLCASSTYNEQFFGPGTRLTVL.

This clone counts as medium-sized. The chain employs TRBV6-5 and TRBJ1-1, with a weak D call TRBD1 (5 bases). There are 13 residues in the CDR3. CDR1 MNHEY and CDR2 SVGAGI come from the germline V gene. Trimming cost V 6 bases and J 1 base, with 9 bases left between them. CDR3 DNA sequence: TGTGCCAGCAGGACAGACGCGAACACTGAAGCTTTCTTT. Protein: CASRTDANTEAFF.

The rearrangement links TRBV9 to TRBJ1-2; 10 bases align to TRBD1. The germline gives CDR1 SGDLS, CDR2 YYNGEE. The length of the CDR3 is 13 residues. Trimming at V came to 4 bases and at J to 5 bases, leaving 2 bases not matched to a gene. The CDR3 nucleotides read TGTGCCAGCAGCAAGGGACAGGGGTATGGCTACACCTTC. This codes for CASSKGQGYGYTF.

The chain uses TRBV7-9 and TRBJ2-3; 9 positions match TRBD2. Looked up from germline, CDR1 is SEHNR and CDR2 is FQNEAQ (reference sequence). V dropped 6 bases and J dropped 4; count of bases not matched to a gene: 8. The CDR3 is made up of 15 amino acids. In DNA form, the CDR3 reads TGTGCCAGCAGATATCTAGCGGGGAATGCAGATACGCAGTATTTT. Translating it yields CASRYLAGNADTQYF.

CDR3 DNA sequence: TGCGCCAGCGGGCCAGATCTTGACAATGAGCAGTTCTTC. Its protein product is CASGPDLDNEQFF. The chain employs TRBV5-1 and TRBJ2-1; no firm D call. Per the germline V gene, CDR1 is SGHRS and CDR2 is YFSETQ. V was shortened by 7 bases and J by 5 bases, with 13 bases between the two germline ends. This CDR3 spans 13 amino acids.

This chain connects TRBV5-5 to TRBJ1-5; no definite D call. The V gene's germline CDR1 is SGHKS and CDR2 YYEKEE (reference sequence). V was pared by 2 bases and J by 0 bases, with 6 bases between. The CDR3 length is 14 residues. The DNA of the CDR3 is TGTGCCAGCAGCTTAGGCCATAGCAATCAGCCCCAGCATTTT. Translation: CASSLGHSNQPQHF.

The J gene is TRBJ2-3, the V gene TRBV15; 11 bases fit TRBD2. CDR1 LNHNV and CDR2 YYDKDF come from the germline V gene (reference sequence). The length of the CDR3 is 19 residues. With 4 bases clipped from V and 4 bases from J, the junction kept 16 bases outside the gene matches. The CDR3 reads CATSTTRGWGTSGADTQYF. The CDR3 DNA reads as TGTGCCACCAGCACCACACGCGGGTGGGGGACTAGCGGAGCAGATACGCAGTATTTT.

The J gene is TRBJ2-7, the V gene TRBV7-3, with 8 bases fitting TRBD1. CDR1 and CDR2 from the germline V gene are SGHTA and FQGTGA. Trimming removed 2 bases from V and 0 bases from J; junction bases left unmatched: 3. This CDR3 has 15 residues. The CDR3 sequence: CASSLSGGSSYEQYF. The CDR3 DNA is TGTGCCAGCAGCTTATCAGGGGGCAGCTCCTACGAGCAGTACTTC.

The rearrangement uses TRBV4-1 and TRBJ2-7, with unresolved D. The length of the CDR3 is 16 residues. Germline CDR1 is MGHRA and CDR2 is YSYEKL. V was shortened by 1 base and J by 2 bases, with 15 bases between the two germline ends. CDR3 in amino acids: CASSQGPERATYEQYF. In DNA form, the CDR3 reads TGCGCCAGCAGCCAAGGTCCGGAACGGGCCACCTACGAGCAGTACTTC.

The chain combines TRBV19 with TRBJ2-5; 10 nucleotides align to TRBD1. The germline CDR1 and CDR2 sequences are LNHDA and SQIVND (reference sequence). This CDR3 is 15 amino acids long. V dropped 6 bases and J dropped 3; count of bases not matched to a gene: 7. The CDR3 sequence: CASSPDRGHEETQYF. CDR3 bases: TGTGCCAGTAGCCCAGACAGGGGGCATGAAGAGACCCAGTACTTC. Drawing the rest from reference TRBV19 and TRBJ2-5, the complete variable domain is DGGITQSPKYLFRKEGQNVTLSCEQNLNHDAMYWYRQDPGQGLRLIYYSQIVNDFQKGDIAEGYSVSREKKESFPLTVTSAQKNPTAFYLCASSPDRGHEETQYFGPGTRLLVL.

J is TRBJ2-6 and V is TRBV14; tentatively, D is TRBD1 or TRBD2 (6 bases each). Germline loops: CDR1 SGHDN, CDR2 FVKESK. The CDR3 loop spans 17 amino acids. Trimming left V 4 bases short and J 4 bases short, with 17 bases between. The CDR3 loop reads CASSPSGGREGANVLTF. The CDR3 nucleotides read TGTGCCAGCAGCCCGTCCGGGGGCCGGGAAGGGGCCAACGTCCTGACTTTC.

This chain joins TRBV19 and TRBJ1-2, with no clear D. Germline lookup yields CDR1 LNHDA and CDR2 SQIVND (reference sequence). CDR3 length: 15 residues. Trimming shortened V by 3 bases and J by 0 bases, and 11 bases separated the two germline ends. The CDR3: CASSMDWGSNYGYTF. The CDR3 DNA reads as TGTGCCAGTAGTATGGATTGGGGATCTAACTATGGCTACACCTTC.

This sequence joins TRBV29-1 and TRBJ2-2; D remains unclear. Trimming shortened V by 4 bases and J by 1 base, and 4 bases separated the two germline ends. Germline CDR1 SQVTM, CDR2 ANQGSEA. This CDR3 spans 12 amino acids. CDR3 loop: CSVVVNTGELFF. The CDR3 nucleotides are TGCAGCGTTGTAGTGAACACCGGGGAGCTGTTTTTT.

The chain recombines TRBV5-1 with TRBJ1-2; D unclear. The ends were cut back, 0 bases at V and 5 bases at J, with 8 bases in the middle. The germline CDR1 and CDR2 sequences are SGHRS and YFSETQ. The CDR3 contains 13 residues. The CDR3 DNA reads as TGCGCCAGCAGCTTGGTAGTAGATTATGGCTACACCTTC. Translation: CASSLVVDYGYTF.